These T cell receptor beta chains were read from a single sample in a study of blood T cell repertoires in COVID-19. The repertoire was sequenced with immunoSEQ multiplex PCR; TCRdb's copy has only in-frame clones and lacks some. The sample lists around 220,000 clones; 87% were seen once. Sequencing used PBMCs or T cells enriched from blood (not recorded which). These receptors were taken from a woman aged 25 to 39 with acute COVID-19. Each CDR3 is given with its conserved first and last residue. D genes are given only for firm matches. Clone size is not always given. Where it is, it says once, few, many or a class for expanded clones.

>NA|TRBV14|NA|TRBJ1-3
TGTGCCAGCAGCCAAGATTCCCTCGGTGGAAACACCATATATTTT
CASSQDSLGGNTIYF
>NA|TRBV6-1|NA|TRBJ1-6
TGTGCCAGCAGTGAAGCGGCAGTTTACTATAATTCACCCCTCCACTTT
CASSEAAVYYNSPLHF
>NA|TRBV6-2/TRBV6-3|NA|TRBJ1-4
TGTGCCAGCAGCTGGGGAGCAGCAGCAACTAATGAAAAACTGTTTTTT
CASSWGAAATNEKLFF
>TRBD1|TRBV6-5|few|TRBJ2-5
TGTGCCAGCAGTTCCTCACAGGGGGTCCCGCAAGAGACCCAGTACTTC
CASSSSQGVPQETQYF
>NA|TRBV11-2|NA|TRBJ2-7
TGTGCCAGCAGCTTAGAACTAGGTTCCTACGAGCAGTACTTC
CASSLELGSYEQYF
>NA|TRBV6-1|NA|TRBJ1-1
TGTGCCAGCAGTGAGGGGGGATGGGACACTGAAGCTTTCTTT
CASSEGGWDTEAFF
>NA|TRBV28|NA|TRBJ1-6
TGTGCCACCCGAGGGCTGGGCTCCTATAATTCACCCCTCCACTTT
CATRGLGSYNSPLHF
>TRBD1|TRBV19|NA|TRBJ2-2
TGTGCCAGTAGTATCCCAGGGGGCTATCGGACCGGGGAGCTGTTTTTT
CASSIPGGYRTGELFF
>NA|TRBV15|NA|TRBJ2-1
TGTGCCACCAGCAGCCCTGCGGGTGTCTCCTACAATGAGCAGTTCTTC
CATSSPAGVSYNEQFF
>NA|TRBV5-1|NA|TRBJ2-1
TGCGCCAGCAGCGCGGGACGCCCGGGATACAATGAGCAGTTCTTC
CASSAGRPGYNEQFF
>TRBD1|TRBV6-2/TRBV6-3|many|TRBJ1-2
TGTGCCAGCAGTTCGACAGGGCCCTCTAACTATGGCTACACCTTC
CASSSTGPSNYGYTF
>TRBD1|TRBV2|NA|TRBJ2-7
TGTGCCAGCAGGGCCCCCGGGACAGTCTACGAGCAGTACTTC
CASRAPGTVYEQYF
>TRBD2|TRBV5-1|NA|TRBJ2-1
TGCGCCAGCAGGCGGGGGGAACTAGCGGGAGCGGTTGAGCAGTTCTTC
CASRRGELAGAVEQFF
>TRBD1|TRBV3-1/TRBV3-2|NA|TRBJ1-1
TGTGCCAGCAGCCCGGGAGGGACAGGGAGTGAAGCTTTCTTT
CASSPGGTGSEAFF
>NA|TRBV11-3|NA|TRBJ1-1
TGTGCCAGCAGCTTGGAGATGAACACTGAAGCTTTCTTT
CASSLEMNTEAFF
>TRBD2|TRBV9|NA|TRBJ2-1
TGTGCCAGCAGCGTAGGTTTAGCGGGGGGGCTTTTTACCTACAATGAGCAGTTCTTC
CASSVGLAGGLFTYNEQFF
>NA|TRBV28|NA|TRBJ2-7
TGTGCCCTCCGGACAGCTACCTACGAGCAGTACTTC
CALRTATYEQYF
>NA|TRBV7-2|few|TRBJ1-2
TGTGCCAGCAGCTTACCCGACAGCTATGGCTACACCTTC
CASSLPDSYGYTF
>TRBD1|TRBV2|NA|TRBJ2-1
TGTGCCAGCTCCACCGGGACAGGGGGATTCTTC
CASSTGTGGFF
>NA|TRBV5-1|NA|TRBJ1-5
TGCGCCAGCAGCCCCGCAGGAGGGTCAAATCAGCCCCAGCATTTT
CASSPAGGSNQPQHF